This T cell receptor (beta chain) was identified in a study of blood T cell repertoires in COVID-19 (dated by TCRdb to 2019 to 2021). At the level of the whole study: Samples from collaborators originated in the United States, Italy and Spain and spanned both the acute and convalescent phases of COVID-19. Subjects who had been exposed to COVID-19, were actively infected with it, or had recovered from it provided the deeply sampled blood TCRbeta repertoires that made up the dataset. A de-identified subject ID, COVID-19 status, age in years and sex were almost always included in the sample metadata. Samples were obtained from the ongoing ImmuneRACE study (first 160 participants) and from approximately 1,200 subjects provided by 6 global collaborators. HLA class I and class II types, where available, came from metadata supplied by the sample provider rather than from assay-based typing. A freely available public database, intended as a resource for researchers studying the immune response to SARS-CoV-2, is where the repertoires were released. The prospective study material was composed of cDNA or gDNA derived from T cells, B-cell-depleted T cells, or PBMCs. Results and caveats for the whole study, not just this receptor: The amount of clinical and demographic metadata varied by source and participant and was provided uncurated.

TCRbeta CDR3 regions were amplified from genomic DNA by means of the immunoSEQ Assay, a bias-controlled multiplex PCR. The authors processed their data as follows. The number of nucleated cells in each sample was estimated from the amplification of reference gene primers within the assay. Sequence reads were collapsed and filtered to measure the absolute abundance of every unique TCRbeta CDR3 rearrangement. For each sample, productive Simpson clonality was calculated as the square root of Simpson's diversity index over productive rearrangements. TCRdb re-hosts the immuneACCESS table, in-frame sequences only. Its copies lack some clones; in the studies checked, an unresolved V gene accounts for under half of them, and the cause for the rest is not known. From that table come the V and J calls and clone size; the DNA was used to work out D and trimming. The sample data list about 39,000 clones, and more than 80% of these were observed just once. The ten largest clonotypes hold approximately 11% of the sample.

For this clone: This receptor's antigen is unknown. Within one base of it there is no much larger clone, and no base qualities were kept.

Whole blood was collected in K2EDTA tubes by collaborating institutions according to the institutions' own protocols. For TCRbeta analysis, collaborators shipped samples as frozen whole blood, isolated PBMCs, or DNA extracted from either of those sample types. CDR1 and CDR2, looked up from the germline V gene, are KGHSH and LQKENI. The CDR3 measures 15 amino acids from cysteine to phenylalanine. Only the CDR3 DNA stays, 45 bases, in frame from base 1. Relative to germline, V is missing 5 bases and J is missing 6 bases, with 9 bases of the junction outside any gene match. This TCR was recovered from a man aged 55 to 70 in a cohort sampled during active COVID-19. The sequencing sample was made of peripheral blood. The chain employs TRBV18 and TRBJ1-1; a stretch of 10 junction bases matches TRBD1. The DNA is as follows: TGTGCCAGCTCATCTCTCGGGACAGGGGTTTCTGAAGCTTTCTTT. Its translation reads: CASSSLGTGVSEAFF.